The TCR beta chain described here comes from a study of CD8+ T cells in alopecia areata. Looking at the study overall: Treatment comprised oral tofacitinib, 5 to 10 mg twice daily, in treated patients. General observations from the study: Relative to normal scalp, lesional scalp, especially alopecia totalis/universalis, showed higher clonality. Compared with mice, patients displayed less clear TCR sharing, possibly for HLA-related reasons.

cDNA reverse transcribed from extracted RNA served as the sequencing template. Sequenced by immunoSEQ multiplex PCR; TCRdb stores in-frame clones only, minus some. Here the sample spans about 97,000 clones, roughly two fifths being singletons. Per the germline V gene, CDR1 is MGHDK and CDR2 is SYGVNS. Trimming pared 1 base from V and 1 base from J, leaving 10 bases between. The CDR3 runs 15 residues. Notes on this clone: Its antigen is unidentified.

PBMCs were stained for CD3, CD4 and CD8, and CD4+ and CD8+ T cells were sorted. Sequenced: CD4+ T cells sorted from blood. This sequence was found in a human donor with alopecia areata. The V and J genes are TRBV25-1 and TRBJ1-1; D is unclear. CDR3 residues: CASSEFGSGNTEAFF. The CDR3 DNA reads TGTGCCAGCAGTGAATTTGGCAGCGGGAACACTGAAGCTTTCTTT.